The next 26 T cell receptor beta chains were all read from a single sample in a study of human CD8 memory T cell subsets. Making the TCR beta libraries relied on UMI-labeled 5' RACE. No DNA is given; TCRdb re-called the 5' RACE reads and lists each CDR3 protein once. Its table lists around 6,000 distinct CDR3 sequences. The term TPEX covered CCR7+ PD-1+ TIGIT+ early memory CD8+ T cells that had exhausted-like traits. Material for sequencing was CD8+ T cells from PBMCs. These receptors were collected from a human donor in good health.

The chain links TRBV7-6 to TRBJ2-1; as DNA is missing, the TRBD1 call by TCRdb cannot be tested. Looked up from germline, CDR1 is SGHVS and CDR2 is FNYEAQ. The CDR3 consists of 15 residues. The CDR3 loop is CASSSLGQGLNEQFF.

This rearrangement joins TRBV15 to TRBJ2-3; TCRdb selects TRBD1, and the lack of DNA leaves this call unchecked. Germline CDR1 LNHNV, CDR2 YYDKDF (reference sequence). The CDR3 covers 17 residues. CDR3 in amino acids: CATSRDRGGGGTDTQYF.

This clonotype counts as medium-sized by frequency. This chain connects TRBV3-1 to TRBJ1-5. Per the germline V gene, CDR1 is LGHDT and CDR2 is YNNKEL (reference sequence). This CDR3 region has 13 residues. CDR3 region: CASSQDLYQPQHF.

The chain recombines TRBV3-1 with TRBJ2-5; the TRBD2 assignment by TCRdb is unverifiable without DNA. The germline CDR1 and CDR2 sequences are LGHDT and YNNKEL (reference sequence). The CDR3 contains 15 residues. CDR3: CASSHKTSGQETQYF.

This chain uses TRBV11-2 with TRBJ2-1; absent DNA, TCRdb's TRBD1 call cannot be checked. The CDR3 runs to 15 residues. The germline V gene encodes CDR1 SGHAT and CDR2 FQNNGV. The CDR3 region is CASSYRGLDNHEQFF.

The CDR3 loop is CAWDDRISYEQYF. The rearrangement joins TRBV30 to TRBJ2-7. The length of the CDR3 is 13 residues. CDR1 and CDR2 from the germline V gene are GTSNPN and SVGIG (reference sequence). The variable domain in full, completed from reference TRBV30 and TRBJ2-7, reads SQTIHQWPATLVQPVGSPLSLECTVEGTSNPNLYWYRQAAGRGLQLLFYSVGIGQISSEVPQNLSASRPQDRQFILSSKKLLLSDSGFYLCAWDDRISYEQYFGPGTRLTVT.

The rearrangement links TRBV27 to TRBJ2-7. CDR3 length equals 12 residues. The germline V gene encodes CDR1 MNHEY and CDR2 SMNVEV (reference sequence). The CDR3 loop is CASFDTPYEQYF.

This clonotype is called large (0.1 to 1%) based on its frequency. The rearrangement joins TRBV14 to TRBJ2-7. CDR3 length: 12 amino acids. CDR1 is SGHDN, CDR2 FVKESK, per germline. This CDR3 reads CASSPSSYEQYF.

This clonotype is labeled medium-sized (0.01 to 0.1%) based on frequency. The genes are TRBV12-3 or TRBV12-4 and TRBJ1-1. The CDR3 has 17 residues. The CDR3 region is CASSLGGVFDLNTEAFF.

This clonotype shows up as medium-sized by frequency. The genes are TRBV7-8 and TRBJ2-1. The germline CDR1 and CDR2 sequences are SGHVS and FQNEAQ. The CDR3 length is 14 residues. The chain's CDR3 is CASSLSGLNNEQFF.

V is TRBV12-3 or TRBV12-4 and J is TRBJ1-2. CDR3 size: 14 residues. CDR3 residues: CASSPTTANYGYTF.

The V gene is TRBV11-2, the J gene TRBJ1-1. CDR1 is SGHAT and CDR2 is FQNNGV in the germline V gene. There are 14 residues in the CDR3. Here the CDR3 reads CASSLEYGDTEAFF.

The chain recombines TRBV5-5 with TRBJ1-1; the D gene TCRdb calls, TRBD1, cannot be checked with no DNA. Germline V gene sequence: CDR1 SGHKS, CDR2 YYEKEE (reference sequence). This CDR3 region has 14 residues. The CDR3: CASSPWTGSTEAFF.

This chain's CDR3 is CASSLDKGSYGYTF. The chain has TRBV5-5 and TRBJ1-2. The CDR3 sequence is 14 residues long. The V gene's germline CDR1 is SGHKS and CDR2 YYEKEE (reference sequence).

The CDR3 here is CASSFWGSGGDEQYF. The gene calls are TRBV9 and TRBJ2-7; TCRdb returns TRBD2, unconfirmable since there is no DNA. The CDR3 has 15 residues. CDR1 is SGDLS, CDR2 YYNGEE, per germline.

The CDR3 sequence is CASSSRQGKNIQYF. V is TRBV12-3 or TRBV12-4 and J is TRBJ2-4; the D gene TCRdb calls, TRBD1, cannot be checked with no DNA. CDR3 length equals 14 residues.

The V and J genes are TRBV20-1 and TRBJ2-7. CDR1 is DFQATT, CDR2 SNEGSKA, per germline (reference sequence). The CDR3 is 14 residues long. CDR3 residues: CSARQELSSYEQYF.

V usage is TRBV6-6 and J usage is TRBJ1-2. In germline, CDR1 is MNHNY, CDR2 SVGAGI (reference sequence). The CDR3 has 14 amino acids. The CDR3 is CASSYERTLYGYTF.

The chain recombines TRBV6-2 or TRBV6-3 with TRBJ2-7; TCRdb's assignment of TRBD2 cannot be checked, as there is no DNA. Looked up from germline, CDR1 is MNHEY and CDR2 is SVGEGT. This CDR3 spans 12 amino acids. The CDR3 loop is CASVGAGPEQYF.

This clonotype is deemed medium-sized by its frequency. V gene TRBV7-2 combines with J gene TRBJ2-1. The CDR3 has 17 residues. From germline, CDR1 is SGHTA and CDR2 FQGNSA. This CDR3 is CASSLELTSESYNEQFF.

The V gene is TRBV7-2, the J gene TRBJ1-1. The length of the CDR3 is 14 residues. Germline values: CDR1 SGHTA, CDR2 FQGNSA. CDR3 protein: CASSSSSWSTEAFF.

CDR3 sequence reads: CATLGTSTDTQYF. V usage is TRBV11-3 and J usage is TRBJ2-3. Germline V lookup: CDR1 SGHNT, CDR2 YENEEA. The CDR3 spans 13 residues. Filled out from reference TRBV11-3 and TRBJ2-3, the complete variable domain reads EAGVVQSPRYKIIEKKQPVAFWCNPISGHNTLYWYLQNLGQGPELLIRYENEEAVDDSQLPKDRFSAERLKGVDSTLKIQPAELGDSAVYLCATLGTSTDTQYFGPGTRLTVL.

This CDR3 reads CSVEADRPANYGYTF. This rearrangement joins TRBV29-1 to TRBJ1-2; TCRdb picks TRBD1, but there is no DNA to check that call. Germline V gene sequence: CDR1 SQVTM, CDR2 ANQGSEA. The CDR3 sequence is 15 residues long.

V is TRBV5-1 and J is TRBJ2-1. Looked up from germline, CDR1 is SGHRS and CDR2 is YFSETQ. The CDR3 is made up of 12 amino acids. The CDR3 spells CASSLLGNEQFF. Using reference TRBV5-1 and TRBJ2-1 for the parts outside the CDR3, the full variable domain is KAGVTQTPRYLIKTRGQQVTLSCSPISGHRSVSWYQQTPGQGLQFLFEYFSETQRNKGNFPGRFSGRQFSNSRSEMNVSTLELGDSALYLCASSLLGNEQFFGPGTRLTVL.

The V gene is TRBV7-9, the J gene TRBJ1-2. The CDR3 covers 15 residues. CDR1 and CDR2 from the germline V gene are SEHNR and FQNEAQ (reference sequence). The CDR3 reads CASSLAQGGVSGYTF.

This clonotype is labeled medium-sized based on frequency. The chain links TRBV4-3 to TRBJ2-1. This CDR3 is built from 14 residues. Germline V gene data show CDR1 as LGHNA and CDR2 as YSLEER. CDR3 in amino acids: CASSHTALSNEQFF.